This T cell receptor beta chain was documented in a study of blood T cell repertoires in COVID-19. Using immunoSEQ multiplex PCR, the repertoire was profiled, and TCRdb retains in-frame clones only, with some absent. The profile shows about 330,000 clones, roughly 90% of them singletons. Assignment of participants to cohorts was predicated upon participant-reported clinical history. Donors in Cohort 3 who had recovered were those with two negative PCRs, healthcare professional clearance, or resolution of their symptoms. Germline lookup yields CDR1 WNHNN and CDR2 SYGVQD (reference sequence). The CDR3 is 15 residues long. The germline V and J ends were trimmed by 9 bases and 2 bases, with 19 bases remaining between them.

The clonotype comes from a woman under 40 who had recovered from COVID-19. Sequencing was performed on PBMCs or T cells enriched from blood (not recorded which). The genes are TRBV10-1 and TRBJ2-5; D perhaps matches TRBD1 (6 bases). CDR3 sequence (DNA): TGCGCCAGTCGTTGTCCGGGACACCTACAAGAGACCCAGTACTTC. Encoded protein: CASRCPGHLQETQYF.